This T cell receptor (beta chain) was observed in a study of identical twins. TCRdb reprocessed the 5' RACE reads via MiXCR and lists one record per CDR3 protein. There are 570,000 or so distinct CDR3 sequences in the sample; just under 10% occur only once, and more than 2.5% lies in the top ten. Trimming left V 7 bases short and J 8 bases short, with 11 bases between. This CDR3 has 11 residues. Germline CDR1 and CDR2: MNHNY and SVGAGI (reference sequence). This clonotype was counted many times. The data also belong to a second study, concerning yellow fever vaccine responses in identical twins.

Sequenced input: PBMCs. This clonotype originated in a woman aged 18 to 35 in good health. J is TRBJ1-2 and V is TRBV6-6; no clear D. The CDR3 coding sequence is TGTGCCAGCAAGACCACCCGGGGCTACACCTTC. This gives the protein CASKTTRGYTF.